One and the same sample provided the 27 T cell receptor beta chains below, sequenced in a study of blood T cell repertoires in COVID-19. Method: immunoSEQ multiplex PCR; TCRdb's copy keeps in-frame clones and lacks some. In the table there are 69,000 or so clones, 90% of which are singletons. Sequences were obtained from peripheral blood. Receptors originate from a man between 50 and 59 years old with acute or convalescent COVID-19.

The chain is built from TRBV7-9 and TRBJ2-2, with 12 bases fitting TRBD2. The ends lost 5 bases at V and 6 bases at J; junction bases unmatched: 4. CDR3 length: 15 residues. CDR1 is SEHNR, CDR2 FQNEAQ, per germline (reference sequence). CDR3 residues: CASSDLAGGPGELFF. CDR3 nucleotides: TGTGCCAGCAGCGACCTAGCGGGAGGGCCCGGGGAGCTGTTTTTT.

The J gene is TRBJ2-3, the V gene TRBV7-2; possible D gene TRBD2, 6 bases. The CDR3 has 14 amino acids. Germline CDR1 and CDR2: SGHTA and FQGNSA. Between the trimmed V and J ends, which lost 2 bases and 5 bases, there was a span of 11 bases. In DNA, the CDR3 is TGTGCCAGCAGCTTAATAAGTAGCGGAGATACGCAGTATTTT. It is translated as CASSLISSGDTQYF.

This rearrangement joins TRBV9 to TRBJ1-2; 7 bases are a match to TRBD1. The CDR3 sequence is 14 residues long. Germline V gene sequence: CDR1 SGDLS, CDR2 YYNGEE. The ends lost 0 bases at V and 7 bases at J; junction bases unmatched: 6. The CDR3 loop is CASSVDEGAIGYTF. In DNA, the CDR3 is TGTGCCAGCAGCGTAGATGAGGGGGCAATTGGCTACACCTTC. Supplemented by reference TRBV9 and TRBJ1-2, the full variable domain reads DSGVTQTPKHLITATGQRVTLRCSPRSGDLSVYWYQQSLDQGLQFLIQYYNGEERAKGNILERFSAQQFPDLHSELNLSSLELGDSALYFCASSVDEGAIGYTFGSGTRLTVV.

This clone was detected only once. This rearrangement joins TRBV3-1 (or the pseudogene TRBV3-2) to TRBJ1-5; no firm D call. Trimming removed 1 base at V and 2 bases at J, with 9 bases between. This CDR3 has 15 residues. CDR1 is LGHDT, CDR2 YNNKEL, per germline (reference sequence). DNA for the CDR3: TGTGCCAGCAGCCAAGGTAGGAGTGGCAATCAGCCCCAGCATTTT. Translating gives CASSQGRSGNQPQHF.

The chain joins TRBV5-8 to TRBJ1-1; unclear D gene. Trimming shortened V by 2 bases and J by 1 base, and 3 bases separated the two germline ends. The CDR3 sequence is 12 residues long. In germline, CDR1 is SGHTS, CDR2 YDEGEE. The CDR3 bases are TGTGCCAGCAGCTTCCGGAACACTGAAGCTTTCTTT. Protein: CASSFRNTEAFF.

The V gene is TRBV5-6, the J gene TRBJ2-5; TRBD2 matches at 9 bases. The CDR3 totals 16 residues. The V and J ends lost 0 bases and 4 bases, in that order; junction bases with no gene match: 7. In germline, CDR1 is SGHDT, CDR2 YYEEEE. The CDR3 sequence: CASSLEGLASRETQYF. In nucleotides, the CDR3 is TGTGCCAGCAGCTTGGAGGGACTAGCAAGTCGAGAGACCCAGTACTTC.

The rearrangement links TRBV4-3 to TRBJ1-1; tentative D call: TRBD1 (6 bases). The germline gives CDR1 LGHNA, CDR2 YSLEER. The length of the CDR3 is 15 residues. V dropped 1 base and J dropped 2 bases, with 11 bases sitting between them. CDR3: CASSQVQGPNTEAFF. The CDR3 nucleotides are TGCGCCAGCAGCCAAGTGCAGGGGCCAAACACTGAAGCTTTCTTT.

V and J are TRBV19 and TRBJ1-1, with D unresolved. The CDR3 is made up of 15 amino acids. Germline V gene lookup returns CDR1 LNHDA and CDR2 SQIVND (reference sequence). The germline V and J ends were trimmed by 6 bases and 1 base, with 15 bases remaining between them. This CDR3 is CASRPNQAGNTEAFF. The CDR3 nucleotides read TGTGCCAGTAGGCCGAACCAGGCAGGGAACACTGAAGCTTTCTTT.

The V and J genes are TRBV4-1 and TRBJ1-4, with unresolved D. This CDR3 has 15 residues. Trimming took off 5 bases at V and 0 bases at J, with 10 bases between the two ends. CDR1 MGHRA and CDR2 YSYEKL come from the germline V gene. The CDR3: CASSRGPATNEKLFF. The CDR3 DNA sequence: TGCGCCAGCAGCAGAGGGCCCGCAACTAATGAAAAACTGTTTTTT.

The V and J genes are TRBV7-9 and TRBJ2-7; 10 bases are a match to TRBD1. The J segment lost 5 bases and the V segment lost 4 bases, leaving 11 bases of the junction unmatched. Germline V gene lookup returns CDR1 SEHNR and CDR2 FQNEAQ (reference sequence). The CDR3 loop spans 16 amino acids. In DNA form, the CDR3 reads TGTGCCAGCAGCTCCCGGGACAGGGGATTTCTCAACGAGCAGTACTTC. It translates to CASSSRDRGFLNEQYF. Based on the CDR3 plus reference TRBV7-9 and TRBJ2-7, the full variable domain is DTGVSQNPRHKITKRGQNVTFRCDPISEHNRLYWYRQTLGQGPEFLTYFQNEAQLEKSRLLSDRFSAERPKGSFSTLEIQRTEQGDSAMYLCASSSRDRGFLNEQYFGPGTRLTVT.

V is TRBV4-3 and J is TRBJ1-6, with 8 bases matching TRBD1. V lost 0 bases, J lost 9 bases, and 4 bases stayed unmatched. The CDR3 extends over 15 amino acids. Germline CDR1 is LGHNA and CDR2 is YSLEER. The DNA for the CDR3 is TGCGCCAGCAGCCAAGATTACAGGGGGGGTTCACCCCTCCACTTT. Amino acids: CASSQDYRGGSPLHF.

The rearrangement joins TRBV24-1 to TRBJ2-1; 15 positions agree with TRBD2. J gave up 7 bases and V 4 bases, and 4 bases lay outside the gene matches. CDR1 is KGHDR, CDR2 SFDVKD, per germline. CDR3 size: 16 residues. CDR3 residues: CATSDPGTSGRNEQFF. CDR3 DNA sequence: TGTGCCACCAGTGACCCCGGGACTAGCGGGAGGAATGAGCAGTTCTTC.

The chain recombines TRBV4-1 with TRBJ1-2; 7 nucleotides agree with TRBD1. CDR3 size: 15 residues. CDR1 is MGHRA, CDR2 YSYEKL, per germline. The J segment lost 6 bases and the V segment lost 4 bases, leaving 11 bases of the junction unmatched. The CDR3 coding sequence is TGCGCCAGCAGCCCCATGCGAGGGGGCGATGATGGCTACACCTTC. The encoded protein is CASSPMRGGDDGYTF.

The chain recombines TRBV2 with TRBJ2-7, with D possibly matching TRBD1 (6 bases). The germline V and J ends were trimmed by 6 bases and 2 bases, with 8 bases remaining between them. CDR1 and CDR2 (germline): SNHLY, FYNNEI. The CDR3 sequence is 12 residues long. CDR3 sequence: CASRRQAYEQYF. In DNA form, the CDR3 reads TGTGCCAGCAGGAGACAGGCCTACGAGCAGTACTTC.

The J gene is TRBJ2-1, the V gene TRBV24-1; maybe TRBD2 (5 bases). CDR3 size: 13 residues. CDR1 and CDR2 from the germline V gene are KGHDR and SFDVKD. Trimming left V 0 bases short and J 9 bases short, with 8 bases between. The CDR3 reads CATSDLFRGEQFF. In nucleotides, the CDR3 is TGTGCCACCAGTGATTTGTTTCGGGGTGAGCAGTTCTTC.

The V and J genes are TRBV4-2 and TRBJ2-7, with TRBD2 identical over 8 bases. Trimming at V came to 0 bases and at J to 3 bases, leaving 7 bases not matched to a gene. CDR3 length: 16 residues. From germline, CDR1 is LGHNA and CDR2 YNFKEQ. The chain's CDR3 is CASSQDLAGGRYEQYF. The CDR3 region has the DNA TGTGCCAGCAGCCAAGATCTTGCGGGGGGACGCTACGAGCAGTACTTC.

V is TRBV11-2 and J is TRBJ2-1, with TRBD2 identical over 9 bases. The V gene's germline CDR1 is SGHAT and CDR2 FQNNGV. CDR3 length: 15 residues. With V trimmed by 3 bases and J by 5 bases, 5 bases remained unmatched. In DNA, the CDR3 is TGTGCCAGCAGCTTTAGCGGGAGCAGCCACAATGAGCAGTTCTTC. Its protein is CASSFSGSSHNEQFF.

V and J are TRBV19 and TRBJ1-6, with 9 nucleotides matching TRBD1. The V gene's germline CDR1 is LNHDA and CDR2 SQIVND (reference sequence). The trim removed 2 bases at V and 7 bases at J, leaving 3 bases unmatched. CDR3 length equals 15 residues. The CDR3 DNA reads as TGTGCCAGTAGTATATCCGGGACAGGGAATTCACCCCTCCACTTT. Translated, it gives CASSISGTGNSPLHF. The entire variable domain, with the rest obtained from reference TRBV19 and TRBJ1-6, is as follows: DGGITQSPKYLFRKEGQNVTLSCEQNLNHDAMYWYRQDPGQGLRLIYYSQIVNDFQKGDIAEGYSVSREKKESFPLTVTSAQKNPTAFYLCASSISGTGNSPLHFGNGTRLTVT.

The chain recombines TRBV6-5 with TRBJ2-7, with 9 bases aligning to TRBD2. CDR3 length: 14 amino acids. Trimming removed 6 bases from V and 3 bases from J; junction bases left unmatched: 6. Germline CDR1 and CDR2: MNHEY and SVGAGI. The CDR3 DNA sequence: TGTGCCAGCAGCCCCCTAGCGGGAAGCTACGAGCAGTACTTC. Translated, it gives CASSPLAGSYEQYF.

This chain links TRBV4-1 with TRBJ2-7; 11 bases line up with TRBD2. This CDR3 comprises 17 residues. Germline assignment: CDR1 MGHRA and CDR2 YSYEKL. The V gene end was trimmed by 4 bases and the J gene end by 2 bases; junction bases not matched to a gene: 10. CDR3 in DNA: TGCGCCAGCAGCCTCGGACTAGCGGGTGGAACCCCCTACGAGCAGTACTTC. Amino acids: CASSLGLAGGTPYEQYF.

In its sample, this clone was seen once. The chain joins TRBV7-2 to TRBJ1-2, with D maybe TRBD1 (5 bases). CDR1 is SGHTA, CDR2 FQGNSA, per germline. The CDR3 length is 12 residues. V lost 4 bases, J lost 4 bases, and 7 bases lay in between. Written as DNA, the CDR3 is TGTGCCAGCAGCTCCCAGGGCTATGGCTACACCTTC. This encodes CASSSQGYGYTF.

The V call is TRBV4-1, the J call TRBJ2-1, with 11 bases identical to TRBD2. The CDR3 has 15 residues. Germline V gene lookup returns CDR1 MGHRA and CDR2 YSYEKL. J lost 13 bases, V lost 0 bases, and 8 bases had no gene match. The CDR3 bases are TGCGCCAGCAGCCAAGAACTAGCGGGAGTGGCCCCTCAGTTCTTC. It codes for CASSQELAGVAPQFF.

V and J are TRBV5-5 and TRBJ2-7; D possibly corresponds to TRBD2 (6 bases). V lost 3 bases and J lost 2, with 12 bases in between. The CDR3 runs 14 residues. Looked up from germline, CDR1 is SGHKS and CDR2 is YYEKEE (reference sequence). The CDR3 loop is CASSSAGRTYEQYF. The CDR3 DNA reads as TGTGCCAGCAGCTCCGCGGGGAGGACCTACGAGCAGTACTTC. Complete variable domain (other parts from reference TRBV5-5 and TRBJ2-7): DAGVTQSPTHLIKTRGQQVTLRCSPISGHKSVSWYQQVLGQGPQFIFQYYEKEERGRGNFPDRFSARQFPNYSSELNVNALLLGDSALYLCASSSAGRTYEQYFGPGTRLTVT.

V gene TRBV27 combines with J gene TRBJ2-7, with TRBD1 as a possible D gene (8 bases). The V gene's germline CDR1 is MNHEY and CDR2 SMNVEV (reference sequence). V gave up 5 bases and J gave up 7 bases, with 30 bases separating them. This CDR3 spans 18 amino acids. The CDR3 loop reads CASSARGPILWLAEEQYF. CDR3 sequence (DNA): TGTGCCAGCAGTGCCAGGGGGCCAATTCTATGGCTAGCGGAAGAGCAGTACTTC.

In DNA form, the CDR3 reads TGTGCCAGTAGCCCGGGACAGGGAGTGGGCTACACCTTC. This gives the protein CASSPGQGVGYTF. The chain couples TRBV19 to TRBJ1-2; 9 nucleotides align to TRBD1. Germline assignment: CDR1 LNHDA and CDR2 SQIVND (reference sequence). The junction had 7 bases not matched to a gene; V was cut back by 6 bases and J by 8 bases. The CDR3 is 13 residues long.

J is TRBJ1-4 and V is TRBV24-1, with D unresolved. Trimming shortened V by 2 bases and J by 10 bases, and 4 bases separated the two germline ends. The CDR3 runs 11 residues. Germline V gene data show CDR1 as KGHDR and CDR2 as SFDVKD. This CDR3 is CATSDSRKLFF. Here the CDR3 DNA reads TGTGCCACCAGTGATTCTCGAAAACTGTTTTTT.

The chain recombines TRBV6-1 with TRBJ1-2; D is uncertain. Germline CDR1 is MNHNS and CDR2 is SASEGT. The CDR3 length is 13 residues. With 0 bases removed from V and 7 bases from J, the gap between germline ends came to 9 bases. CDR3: CASSEANQRGYTF. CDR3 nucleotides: TGTGCCAGCAGTGAAGCGAACCAGCGTGGCTACACCTTC.